Only one count was recorded for the clone carrying this T cell receptor (beta chain). The data originate from a study of blood T cell repertoires in COVID-19. V gave up 1 base and J gave up 2 bases, with 11 bases separating them. CDR1 is LNHDA and CDR2 is SQIVND in the germline V gene (reference sequence). The CDR3 loop spans 15 amino acids. The protocol was immunoSEQ multiplex PCR, while the TCRdb copy is restricted to in-frame clones and leaves out a portion. The sample contains about 210,000 clones, 75% to 85% of which appear only once. The receptor's source is a man aged 45-60 years with active or convalescent COVID-19. The chain couples TRBV19 to TRBJ1-2; tentative D call: TRBD1 (6 bases). Sequenced: peripheral blood. CDR3: CASSIVARGNYGYTF. The CDR3 coding sequence is TGTGCCAGTAGTATAGTAGCCAGGGGAAACTATGGCTACACCTTC.